A single sample gave rise to the 24 T cell receptor beta chains below, sequenced in a study of cytomegalovirus exposure and HLA in healthy donors. Primers included in the PCR were 60 Vbeta and 13 Jbeta primers. Repertoires were generated with immunoSEQ multiplex PCR, while TCRdb's copy carries only in-frame clones and drops some. The profile shows about 160,000 clones, approximately 81% of them singletons. The specimen sequenced was PBMCs. The source of these receptors is a man aged 45 to 65 in good health and CMV-seropositive.

V is TRBV6-1 and J is TRBJ1-5; D is uncertain. Germline values: CDR1 MNHNS, CDR2 SASEGT. This CDR3 is built from 13 residues. V was trimmed by 2 bases and J by 11 bases, leaving 13 bases between them. The CDR3 sequence is CASSESAFLTQHF. CDR3 bases: TGTGCCAGCAGTGAATCCGCGTTTCTTACCCAGCATTTT.

This clone was seen a handful of times. The chain is built from TRBV2 and TRBJ2-1; tentative D call: TRBD2 (6 bases). Per the germline V gene, CDR1 is SNHLY and CDR2 is FYNNEI. V lost 5 bases to trimming and J lost 4 bases, with 15 bases between them. The CDR3 totals 15 residues. CDR3 amino acids: CASSSRDPLYNEQFF. The CDR3 nucleotides read TGTGCCAGCAGTTCGCGGGACCCACTTTACAATGAGCAGTTCTTC.

As DNA, the CDR3 is TGCAGCGTTGTAAGCGGGAACACTGAAGCTTTCTTT. Protein sequence: CSVVSGNTEAFF. The V call is TRBV29-1, the J call TRBJ1-1; D is undetermined. V lost 4 bases, J lost 1 base, and 7 bases lay in between. Germline V lookup: CDR1 SQVTM, CDR2 ANQGSEA. The CDR3 loop spans 12 amino acids.

This clone has just a few counts. V is TRBV11-2 and J is TRBJ1-2, with D uncertain. Trimming took off 0 bases at V and 5 bases at J, with 7 bases between the two ends. The CDR3 consists of 13 residues. The V gene's germline CDR1 is SGHAT and CDR2 FQNNGV. The CDR3: CASSLDWRYGYTF. In nucleotides, the CDR3 is TGTGCCAGCAGCTTAGATTGGAGATATGGCTACACCTTC.

The chain recombines TRBV7-2 with TRBJ1-5; 8 positions agree with TRBD1. The V and J ends lost 5 bases and 0 bases, in that order; junction bases with no gene match: 12. The CDR3 spans 18 residues. Germline CDR1 reads SGHTA; CDR2 reads FQGNSA. The chain's CDR3 is CASSRDRGYFYSNQPQHF. The CDR3 nucleotides are TGTGCCAGCAGCCGAGACAGGGGATACTTTTATAGCAATCAGCCCCAGCATTTT.

Here the CDR3 DNA reads TGCGCCAGCAGCTTGGAAAGGGGGCCCGCAAATGAGCAGTTCTTC. This translates into CASSLERGPANEQFF. This chain connects TRBV5-1 to TRBJ2-1; TRBD1 aligns across 7 bases. The trim removed 0 bases at V and 7 bases at J, leaving 7 bases unmatched. CDR1 is SGHRS, CDR2 YFSETQ, per germline. The CDR3 is made up of 15 amino acids.

The J gene is TRBJ1-5, the V gene TRBV29-1; possibly TRBD1 for D (5 bases). The V and J ends lost 6 bases and 7 bases respectively, with 16 bases between them. Germline-derived CDR1 and CDR2 are SQVTM and ANQGSEA. This CDR3 comprises 13 residues. CDR3 sequence reads: CSVETGEGQPQHF. The CDR3 DNA sequence: TGCAGCGTCGAGACGGGGGAGGGACAGCCCCAGCATTTT.

The chain links TRBV27 to TRBJ2-7; TRBD1 aligns across 9 bases. From germline, CDR1 is MNHEY and CDR2 SMNVEV (reference sequence). The CDR3 is 15 amino acids. V was clipped by 5 bases and J by 0 bases; unmatched bases: 5. The CDR3 loop is CASSPTGGLSYEQYF. In DNA form, the CDR3 reads TGTGCCAGCAGTCCAACAGGGGGCCTCTCCTACGAGCAGTACTTC.

This clone is a singleton in its sample. The V call is TRBV14, the J call TRBJ1-6; TRBD1 matches 8 bases. The CDR3 covers 12 residues. Germline CDR1 and CDR2: SGHDN and FVKESK. J lost 14 bases, V lost 4 bases, and 4 bases had no gene match. The CDR3: CASSPDRVALHF. CDR3 in DNA: TGTGCCAGCAGCCCGGACAGGGTTGCCCTCCACTTT.

This chain uses TRBV6-5 with TRBJ1-2; 7 bases fit TRBD1. Unmatched junction bases numbered 9, after V lost 6 bases and J lost 2 bases. The CDR3 extends over 15 amino acids. Germline V gene sequence: CDR1 MNHEY, CDR2 SVGAGI. CDR3 amino acids: CASRSPGQTNYGYTF. Here the CDR3 DNA reads TGTGCCAGCAGGAGCCCGGGACAGACGAACTATGGCTACACCTTC.

The chain is built from TRBV28 and TRBJ1-2, with D maybe TRBD1 (6 bases). The germline CDR1 and CDR2 sequences are MDHEN and SYDVKM. Trimming left V 4 bases short and J 0 bases short, with 12 bases between. The CDR3 loop spans 15 amino acids. CDR3 bases: TGTGCCAGCAGTTCAGGGGACACGACTAACTATGGCTACACCTTC. Translated, it gives CASSSGDTTNYGYTF.

This clone was recorded a few times. V gene TRBV6-1 combines with J gene TRBJ1-1; the D gene is possibly TRBD1 (5 bases). Germline lookup yields CDR1 MNHNS and CDR2 SASEGT. Trimming left V 6 bases short and J 4 bases short, with 12 bases between. The CDR3 totals 13 residues. The CDR3 sequence: CASRPQRGTEAFF. CDR3 nucleotides: TGTGCCAGCAGACCCCAAAGGGGCACTGAAGCTTTCTTT.

This chain joins TRBV28 and TRBJ2-1; the D gene is possibly TRBD2 (5 bases). Deletions cut 8 bases from V and 1 base from J, with 6 bases between. CDR3 length: 12 amino acids. Per germline, CDR1 MDHEN and CDR2 SYDVKM. The CDR3 region is CASGSSYNEQFF. CDR3 bases: TGTGCCAGCGGGAGTTCCTACAATGAGCAGTTCTTC. Full variable domain (rest looked up from reference TRBV28 and TRBJ2-1): DVKVTQSSRYLVKRTGEKVFLECVQDMDHENMFWYRQDPGLGLRLIYFSYDVKMKEKGDIPEGYSVSREKKERFSLILESASTNQTSMYLCASGSSYNEQFFGPGTRLTVL.

This clone was seen only once. The V gene is TRBV5-1, the J gene TRBJ1-1; D possibly corresponds to TRBD1 (5 bases). This CDR3 spans 16 amino acids. The germline CDR1 and CDR2 sequences are SGHRS and YFSETQ. V lost 0 bases and J 0 bases, leaving 12 bases between the germline ends. CDR3 bases: TGCGCCAGCAGCTTGGAAGGGTCAGGGTTGAACACTGAAGCTTTCTTT. Amino acids: CASSLEGSGLNTEAFF.

This chain joins TRBV19 and TRBJ1-5; D might be TRBD1 (6 bases). The germline V and J ends were trimmed by 3 bases and 1 base, with 7 bases remaining between them. This CDR3 has 14 amino acids. Germline V lookup: CDR1 LNHDA, CDR2 SQIVND (reference sequence). For the CDR3, the DNA is TGTGCCAGTAGTATGAGGGGGAGCAATCAGCCCCAGCATTTT. It codes for CASSMRGSNQPQHF.

The chain employs TRBV5-8 and TRBJ1-2; 10 nucleotides match TRBD1. CDR3 length: 14 amino acids. The trim removed 4 bases at V and 5 bases at J, leaving 5 bases unmatched. In germline, CDR1 is SGHTS, CDR2 YDEGEE. CDR3 amino acids: CASSLGQGFYGYTF. The DNA for the CDR3 is TGTGCCAGCAGCCTGGGACAGGGGTTTTATGGCTACACCTTC. The variable domain in full, with the rest retrieved from reference TRBV5-8 and TRBJ1-2, is EAGVTQSPTHLIKTRGQQATLRCSPISGHTSVYWYQQALGLGLQFLLWYDEGEERNRGNFPPRFSGRQFPNYSSELNVNALELEDSALYLCASSLGQGFYGYTFGSGTRLTVV.

The gene calls are TRBV7-9 and TRBJ1-6; D remains ambiguous. Trimming shortened V by 2 bases and J by 7 bases, and 12 bases separated the two germline ends. The germline V gene encodes CDR1 SEHNR and CDR2 FQNEAQ (reference sequence). The CDR3 sequence is 15 residues long. In DNA, the CDR3 is TGTGCCAGCAGCTTACGGGCCACGGGGAATTCACCCCTCCACTTT. Its translation: CASSLRATGNSPLHF.

The V call is TRBV9, the J call TRBJ2-1; D is possibly TRBD1 (5 bases). CDR1 and CDR2 from the germline V gene are SGDLS and YYNGEE. The V end lost 0 bases, the J end lost 2 bases, and 9 bases lay between the germline ends. The length of the CDR3 is 15 residues. CDR3 sequence (DNA): TGTGCCAGCAGCGTAGAAGGGGATGCCTACAATGAGCAGTTCTTC. Amino acids: CASSVEGDAYNEQFF.

This CDR3 is CASSRDRGVYNEQFF. The CDR3 region has the DNA TGCGCCAGCAGCCGGGACAGGGGAGTCTACAATGAGCAGTTCTTC. The rearrangement joins TRBV5-1 to TRBJ2-1, with TRBD1 identical over 10 bases. CDR1 SGHRS and CDR2 YFSETQ come from the germline V gene. V trimming: 4 bases; J trimming: 3 bases; junction bases outside the gene matches: 4. The CDR3 contains 15 residues.

This chain connects TRBV4-1 to TRBJ1-6; D is uncertain. Looked up from germline, CDR1 is MGHRA and CDR2 is YSYEKL. V was pared by 4 bases and J by 6 bases, with 13 bases between. This CDR3 spans 15 amino acids. The CDR3 DNA follows: TGCGCCAGCAGCCTGGTTCAGGATTTTAATTCACCCCTCCACTTT. Residues: CASSLVQDFNSPLHF.

This clone is a singleton in its sample. The chain employs TRBV5-5 and TRBJ1-2; TRBD1 is a possible D gene (5 bases). The CDR3 contains 13 residues. CDR1 and CDR2 from the germline V gene are SGHKS and YYEKEE (reference sequence). V shed 2 bases and J shed 3 bases, with 8 bases lying between them. In nucleotides, the CDR3 is TGTGCCAGCAGCTTAGGGGAGGACTATGGCTACACCTTC. Protein sequence: CASSLGEDYGYTF.

The V gene is TRBV21-1, the J gene TRBJ1-5; TRBD1 is the table's D call, not checked against the DNA. TRBV21-1 is noted as a pseudogene. The CDR3 runs 18 residues. CDR3 amino acids: CASSKVHHRGLYGQPQHF. In nucleotides, the CDR3 is TGTGCCAGCAGCAAAGTCCACCACAGGGGGTTGTACGGCCAGCCCCAGCATTTT.

The sample holds one count of this clone. This sequence joins TRBV2 and TRBJ2-3, with 7 bases identical to TRBD2. Germline V gene sequence: CDR1 SNHLY, CDR2 FYNNEI. The CDR3 contains 14 residues. V lost 5 bases and J lost 5; bases outside the gene matches: 7. The CDR3 DNA reads as TGTGCCAGCAGTTTACCCCTAGCGGTAGATACGCAGTATTTT. It codes for CASSLPLAVDTQYF.

The chain recombines TRBV5-1 with TRBJ1-5; D is possibly TRBD1 (5 bases). V lost 4 bases and J 4 bases, leaving 15 bases between the germline ends. The CDR3 has 15 residues. In germline, CDR1 is SGHRS, CDR2 YFSETQ. Written as DNA, the CDR3 is TGCGCCAGCAGCCCCGATCTGGGGGGGAATCAGCCCCAGCATTTT. Protein sequence: CASSPDLGGNQPQHF.